A single sample gave rise to the 32 T cell receptor beta chains below, sequenced in a study of vaccination effects on CD4 cells after COVID-19. Antigens of these TCRs are unknown. Sequencing was performed with immunoSEQ multiplex PCR; in TCRdb, only in-frame clones are kept and a portion is missing. Here the sample spans 52,000 or so clones, around 68% being singletons. Sequencing in the ViraFEST assay came after antigen-specific CD4+ T cells had been expanded with viral peptide pools, which were used to stimulate PBMC. After less than twelve days in culture, the CD4+ T cells were isolated. Prior SARS-CoV-2 infection was absent in the vaccine recipients, as shown by negative nucleocapsid antibodies. The sample in question was CD4+ T cells from PBMCs cultured with SARS-CoV-2 spike peptides, obtained before COVID-19 vaccination. The receptors stem from a human donor who received a COVID-19 vaccine.

The CDR3 nucleotides read TGTGCCAGCAGCAACAGTGGTCGAGGCTACACCTTC. As protein: CASSNSGRGYTF. The chain is built from TRBV12-3 or TRBV12-4 and TRBJ1-2; D not resolved. Trimming pared 6 bases from V and 8 bases from J, leaving 13 bases between. The CDR3 totals 12 residues.

The chain couples TRBV3-1 (or the pseudogene TRBV3-2) to TRBJ2-2; TRBD2 aligns across 7 bases. V trimming: 1 base; J trimming: 7 bases; junction bases outside the gene matches: 6. Germline CDR1 is LGHDT and CDR2 is YNNKEL (reference sequence). The CDR3 runs 15 residues. In DNA form, the CDR3 reads TGTGCCAGCAGCCAAGGCGCATCTAGCGGCGGGGAGCTGTTTTTT. This sequence encodes CASSQGASSGGELFF.

V is TRBV19 and J is TRBJ2-1, with 9 bases matching TRBD2. CDR1 is LNHDA, CDR2 SQIVND, per germline (reference sequence). CDR3 length equals 15 residues. V was clipped by 7 bases and J by 6 bases; unmatched bases: 10. In nucleotides, the CDR3 is TGTGCCAGTACGCAGGGGACTAGCATCGGCAATGAGCAGTTCTTC. It is translated as CASTQGTSIGNEQFF.

J is TRBJ2-1 and V is TRBV5-1; D call uncertain. The CDR3 loop spans 14 amino acids. Trimming pared 0 bases from V and 4 bases from J, leaving 8 bases between. CDR1 SGHRS and CDR2 YFSETQ come from the germline V gene. CDR3 protein: CASSLEPAYNEQFF. The CDR3 DNA reads as TGCGCCAGCAGCTTGGAACCAGCTTACAATGAGCAGTTCTTC.

The rearrangement uses TRBV19 and TRBJ2-2; TRBD1 might be the D (5 bases). In germline, CDR1 is LNHDA, CDR2 SQIVND (reference sequence). Trimming stripped 6 bases from V and 4 bases from J, with 9 bases between. The CDR3 extends over 13 amino acids. In DNA, the CDR3 is TGTGCCAGTAGGGGCAGGGCCACCGGGGAGCTGTTTTTT. Protein sequence: CASRGRATGELFF.

The chain uses TRBV19 and TRBJ1-5; maybe TRBD1 (5 bases). Trimming removed 1 base at V and 4 bases at J, with 11 bases between. From germline, CDR1 is LNHDA and CDR2 SQIVND (reference sequence). The CDR3 extends over 15 amino acids. CDR3 in DNA: TGTGCCAGTAGTATAGTGGGAGGGGATAATCAGCCCCAGCATTTT. Translating it yields CASSIVGGDNQPQHF.

CDR3 residues: CAWSRYTDTQYF. The CDR3 DNA is TGTGCCTGGAGTCGGTACACAGATACGCAGTATTTT. V usage is TRBV30 and J usage is TRBJ2-3; D gene unclear. V lost 2 bases and J 2 bases, leaving 5 bases between the germline ends. CDR1 is GTSNPN and CDR2 is SVGIG in the germline V gene (reference sequence). This CDR3 is 12 amino acids long.

As to this clone: Other DNA sequences in this specimen translate into the identical CDR3. J is TRBJ2-7 and V is TRBV10-3; D might be TRBD2 (5 bases). CDR1 is ENHRY, CDR2 SYGVKD, per germline. Trimming left V 4 bases short and J 2 bases short, with 9 bases between. CDR3 length: 13 amino acids. This chain's CDR3 is CAISGSGPYEQYF. The CDR3 DNA reads as TGTGCCATCAGTGGAAGCGGCCCCTACGAGCAGTACTTC.

The chain links TRBV6-2 or TRBV6-3 to TRBJ2-5; 10 nucleotides match TRBD2. This CDR3 has 14 residues. The germline V gene encodes CDR1 MNHEY and CDR2 SVGEGT. Trimming took 5 bases from V and 2 from J; bases not matched to a gene: 2. CDR3 nucleotides: TGTGCCAGCAGTAGCGGGGGGGGACAAGAGACCCAGTACTTC. Translation gives CASSSGGGQETQYF.

The genes are TRBV6-5 and TRBJ1-2; 8 bases map to TRBD1. Unmatched junction bases numbered 7, after V lost 10 bases and J lost 3 bases. This CDR3 is 13 amino acids long. Germline V gives CDR1 MNHEY, CDR2 SVGAGI. Written as DNA, the CDR3 is TGTGCCACTTTGACAGGGGCCTACTATGGCTACACCTTC. It encodes CATLTGAYYGYTF.

The V and J genes are TRBV27 and TRBJ2-2, with a possible D match to TRBD2 (6 bases). CDR3 length: 15 residues. V lost 0 bases, J lost 4 bases, and 9 bases lay in between. Germline V lookup: CDR1 MNHEY, CDR2 SMNVEV (reference sequence). The CDR3 protein is CASSLSAGPTGELFF. The CDR3 region has the DNA TGTGCCAGCAGTTTATCGGCGGGACCCACCGGGGAGCTGTTTTTT.

The rearrangement uses TRBV4-2 and TRBJ2-1; D gene uncertain. Looked up from germline, CDR1 is LGHNA and CDR2 is YNFKEQ. The CDR3 totals 13 residues. V lost 1 base and J 4 bases, leaving 5 bases between the germline ends. DNA for the CDR3: TGTGCCAGCAGCCAAGCCCTATACAATGAGCAGTTCTTC. Its protein product is CASSQALYNEQFF.

The genes are TRBV7-2 and TRBJ1-2; TRBD1 matches at 12 bases. V dropped 0 bases and J dropped 8; count of bases not matched to a gene: 13. Germline-derived CDR1 and CDR2 are SGHTA and FQGNSA. The CDR3 has 18 residues. Here the CDR3 DNA reads TGTGCCAGCAGCTTAGCGGGGGGAGGGACAGGGGGCGCGGGGGGCTACACCTTC. It is translated as CASSLAGGGTGGAGGYTF.

V usage is TRBV27 and J usage is TRBJ2-1; 8 bases align to TRBD2. V lost 7 bases, J lost 7 bases, and 12 bases stayed unmatched. Germline CDR1 and CDR2: MNHEY and SMNVEV (reference sequence). This CDR3 has 15 residues. CDR3 region: CASMPASGFKNEQFF. CDR3 nucleotides: TGTGCCAGCATGCCGGCTAGCGGGTTTAAGAATGAGCAGTTCTTC.

This clone has just a few counts. This sequence joins TRBV5-1 and TRBJ2-3; 9 bases map to TRBD2. V trimming: 0 bases; J trimming: 0 bases; junction bases outside the gene matches: 2. The CDR3 is made up of 16 amino acids. Germline values: CDR1 SGHRS, CDR2 YFSETQ. This CDR3 reads CASSLALAGSTDTQYF. For the CDR3, the DNA is TGCGCCAGCAGCTTGGCGCTAGCGGGGAGCACAGATACGCAGTATTTT.

The chain combines TRBV3-1 (or the pseudogene TRBV3-2) with TRBJ2-1; 12 positions match TRBD1. J was trimmed by 9 bases and V by 4 bases; bases with no gene match: 4. CDR1 is LGHDT and CDR2 is YNNKEL in the germline V gene (reference sequence). This CDR3 contains 14 residues. The CDR3 protein is CASSRDRGLGEQFF. The CDR3 DNA is TGTGCCAGCAGCCGGGACAGGGGGCTCGGTGAGCAGTTCTTC.

This clone turned up a few times. J is TRBJ1-1 and V is TRBV12-5; a weak D match, TRBD1 (6 bases). This CDR3 region has 13 residues. Germline V gene lookup returns CDR1 LGHNT and CDR2 FRNRAP. The germline V and J ends were trimmed by 7 bases and 4 bases, with 13 bases remaining between them. DNA of the CDR3: TGTGCTAGTGCTCTACAGGGAGCCACTGAAGCTTTCTTT. It yields the protein CASALQGATEAFF.

The chain has TRBV4-1 and TRBJ2-6; 10 bases match TRBD1. This CDR3 has 17 amino acids. Germline trimming cut 7 bases from V and 0 bases from J; bases unmatched to any gene: 6. CDR1 and CDR2 (germline): MGHRA, YSYEKL. CDR3 nucleotide sequence: TGCGCCAGCAAGGGGACAGGGGCCCTCTCTGGGGCCAACGTCCTGACTTTC. This sequence encodes CASKGTGALSGANVLTF.

The chain is built from TRBV15 and TRBJ1-2, with 7 bases matching TRBD1. Looked up from germline, CDR1 is LNHNV and CDR2 is YYDKDF (reference sequence). V lost 0 bases to trimming and J lost 4 bases; unmatched junction nucleotides: 2. The CDR3 extends over 14 amino acids. CDR3 bases: TGTGCCACCAGCAGAGATCGGACAGGCTATGGCTACACCTTC. It specifies CATSRDRTGYGYTF.

This rearrangement joins TRBV7-9 to TRBJ2-5; perhaps TRBD2 as D (5 bases). From germline, CDR1 is SEHNR and CDR2 FQNEAQ (reference sequence). The CDR3 runs to 16 residues. Between the trimmed V and J ends, which lost 5 bases and 3 bases, there was a span of 19 bases. The CDR3 sequence is CASSPKRRAVEETQYF. CDR3 nucleotides: TGTGCCAGCAGCCCTAAGCGGCGCGCGGTCGAAGAGACCCAGTACTTC. Combining the CDR3 with reference TRBV7-9 and TRBJ2-5 gives the whole variable domain DTGVSQNPRHKITKRGQNVTFRCDPISEHNRLYWYRQTLGQGPEFLTYFQNEAQLEKSRLLSDRFSAERPKGSFSTLEIQRTEQGDSAMYLCASSPKRRAVEETQYFGPGTRLLVL.

This chain connects TRBV5-1 to TRBJ2-5; no firm D call. This CDR3 is built from 15 residues. V was cut by 0 bases and J by 5 bases, with 14 bases left in between. Germline V gives CDR1 SGHRS, CDR2 YFSETQ. The CDR3 region is CASSLAGKEAETQYF. DNA for the CDR3: TGCGCCAGCAGCTTGGCCGGTAAGGAAGCGGAGACCCAGTACTTC.

This clone was observed a handful of times. V gene TRBV7-9 combines with J gene TRBJ1-2, with D unclear. Germline V CDR1 and CDR2: SEHNR, FQNEAQ (reference sequence). V lost 5 bases to trimming and J lost 3 bases, with 25 bases between them. The CDR3 consists of 18 residues. CDR3 nucleotides: TGTGCCAGCAGCCCGCCTACGGCCTTCCAGCATCAGGACTATGGCTACACCTTC. Translated: CASSPPTAFQHQDYGYTF.

The chain joins TRBV27 to TRBJ1-4, with 8 positions matching TRBD1. Germline loops: CDR1 MNHEY, CDR2 SMNVEV (reference sequence). This CDR3 region has 14 residues. The V gene end was trimmed by 10 bases and the J gene end by 12 bases; junction bases not matched to a gene: 16. CDR3 coding DNA: TGTGCCACCAGGGACAGGCCAGACTCTCTCCAACTGTTTTTT. It codes for CATRDRPDSLQLFF.

The chain carries TRBV27 and TRBJ2-7; D not resolved. With 0 bases removed from V and 6 bases from J, the gap between germline ends came to 9 bases. CDR1 and CDR2 (germline): MNHEY, SMNVEV (reference sequence). The CDR3 totals 13 residues. This CDR3 is CASSLSDLGEQYF. CDR3 DNA: TGTGCCAGCAGTTTATCCGACCTCGGCGAGCAGTACTTC.

This rearrangement joins TRBV2 to TRBJ2-1; D may be TRBD2 (5 bases). Germline V gene data show CDR1 as SNHLY and CDR2 as FYNNEI. V lost 4 bases and J 0 bases, leaving 7 bases between the germline ends. CDR3 length: 14 residues. The CDR3 is CASSVASSYNEQFF. The DNA of the CDR3 is TGTGCCAGCAGTGTAGCGAGCTCCTACAATGAGCAGTTCTTC.

The CDR3 DNA follows: TGTGCCAGCTCACCATTAGCCGCGACCTCGCCCGCTAACTATGGCTACACCTTC. Protein: CASSPLAATSPANYGYTF. The chain links TRBV18 to TRBJ1-2; the D is unclear. The CDR3 has 18 residues. The ends were cut back, 2 bases at V and 0 bases at J, with 19 bases in the middle. Germline V gives CDR1 KGHSH, CDR2 LQKENI.

The rearrangement uses TRBV6-5 and TRBJ1-1; maybe TRBD1 (5 bases). CDR3 length: 12 amino acids. The germline gives CDR1 MNHEY, CDR2 SVGAGI. The V gene lost 6 bases and the J gene lost 9 bases, with 14 bases spanning the gap. CDR3 amino acids: CASSQDTLQAFF. CDR3 sequence (DNA): TGTGCCAGCAGCCAGGACACCCTCCAAGCTTTCTTT.

This clone was counted once. The V call is TRBV5-4, the J call TRBJ1-1; possible D gene TRBD1, 5 bases. The germline V and J ends were trimmed by 4 bases and 6 bases, with 10 bases remaining between them. Germline assignment: CDR1 SGHNT and CDR2 YYREEE (reference sequence). CDR3 size: 12 residues. CDR3 nucleotide sequence: TGTGCCAGCAGCAGCCAGGGTTCTGAAGCTTTCTTT. This sequence encodes CASSSQGSEAFF. Based on the CDR3 plus reference TRBV5-4 and TRBJ1-1, the full variable domain is ETGVTQSPTHLIKTRGQQVTLRCSSQSGHNTVSWYQQALGQGPQFIFQYYREEENGRGNFPPRFSGLQFPNYSSELNVNALELDDSALYLCASSSQGSEAFFGQGTRLTVV.

DNA of the CDR3: TGCAGCGCCCTTAGCGGGAGGGGGAACAATGAGCAGTTCTTC. Amino acids: CSALSGRGNNEQFF. The rearrangement joins TRBV29-1 to TRBJ2-1, with 11 bases that match TRBD2. This CDR3 comprises 14 residues. In germline, CDR1 is SQVTM, CDR2 ANQGSEA. Trimming took 7 bases from V and 5 from J; bases not matched to a gene: 7.

J is TRBJ1-5 and V is TRBV5-4; 8 nucleotides agree with TRBD1. Trimming cost V 0 bases and J 4 bases; bases outside gene matches: 3. This CDR3 comprises 15 residues. CDR1 and CDR2 from the germline V gene are SGHNT and YYREEE (reference sequence). CDR3 bases: TGTGCCAGCAGCTTGGCGGGACAGGTGAATCAGCCCCAGCATTTT. This encodes CASSLAGQVNQPQHF. The full variable domain, completed using reference TRBV5-4 and TRBJ1-5, is ETGVTQSPTHLIKTRGQQVTLRCSSQSGHNTVSWYQQALGQGPQFIFQYYREEENGRGNFPPRFSGLQFPNYSSELNVNALELDDSALYLCASSLAGQVNQPQHFGDGTRLSIL.

The CDR3 region has the DNA TGTGCCAGCAGTCGGACGGCGACTGAAGCTTTCTTT. The encoded protein is CASSRTATEAFF. The chain links TRBV28 to TRBJ1-1; no clear D. V shed 5 bases and J shed 5 bases, with 9 bases lying between them. This CDR3 has 12 amino acids. Germline assignment: CDR1 MDHEN and CDR2 SYDVKM.

This clone was found a few times. The chain employs TRBV11-3 and TRBJ1-1; weak D call: TRBD1 (5 bases). V lost 3 bases and J 2 bases, leaving 10 bases between the germline ends. The CDR3 runs to 14 residues. Germline CDR1 reads SGHNT; CDR2 reads YENEEA. The CDR3 loop is CASSLGQGNTEAFF. The CDR3 DNA follows: TGTGCCAGCAGCTTGGGGCAGGGTAACACTGAAGCTTTCTTT.